This T cell receptor (beta chain) came from a study of cytomegalovirus exposure and HLA in healthy donors. This CDR3 contains 12 residues. V trimming: 4 bases; J trimming: 8 bases; junction bases outside the gene matches: 3. CDR1 and CDR2 from the germline V gene are MNHEY and SMNVEV (reference sequence). This PCR relied on a set of 60 Vbeta primers and 13 Jbeta primers. Libraries were prepared by immunoSEQ multiplex PCR; TCRdb keeps only in-frame clonotypes and omits some of them. Of about 110,000 clones listed, around 77% are singletons. This clone came up a few times. The specimen sequenced was PBMCs. This chain links TRBV27 with TRBJ1-2, with 8 bases matching TRBD1. The TCR sequence derives from a woman aged 25 to 39 in good health and CMV-seropositive. CDR3 sequence: CASSSTGGGYTF. CDR3 sequence (DNA): TGTGCCAGCAGTTCAACAGGGGGGGGCTACACCTTC.